One TCR beta chain is described in this entry. Its antigen is unidentified. The study amplified TCR beta CDR3 regions using RNA transcripts. HTBI primers were used in a first-round RT-PCR, which preceded a second-round multiplex PCR. Using its own MiXCR run on the multiplex PCR reads, TCRdb lists one record per CDR3 protein. The top ten clones hold approximately 44% of a sample with 200,000 to 300,000 distinct CDR3 sequences, around 50% of them seen once. These data come from a study of Graves' ophthalmopathy and Graves' hyperthyroidism. About the research overall: Researchers obtained peripheral blood at initial diagnosis, before any treatment had begun. Study-wide findings and caveats: The blood repertoire also included most expanded thyroid clonotypes above 0.001 frequency.

This TCR was recovered from an adult man with Graves' ophthalmopathy. Sequencing was done on a sample of peripheral blood.

CDR3 bases: TGTGCCACTTCCACCGGGGTGTTAGGCACTGAAGCTTTCTTT. Its protein product is CATSTGVLGTEAFF. J is TRBJ1-1 and V is TRBV12-3 or TRBV12-4; no firm D call. The CDR3 sequence is 14 residues long. The ends were cut back, 10 bases at V and 4 bases at J, with 19 bases in the middle.